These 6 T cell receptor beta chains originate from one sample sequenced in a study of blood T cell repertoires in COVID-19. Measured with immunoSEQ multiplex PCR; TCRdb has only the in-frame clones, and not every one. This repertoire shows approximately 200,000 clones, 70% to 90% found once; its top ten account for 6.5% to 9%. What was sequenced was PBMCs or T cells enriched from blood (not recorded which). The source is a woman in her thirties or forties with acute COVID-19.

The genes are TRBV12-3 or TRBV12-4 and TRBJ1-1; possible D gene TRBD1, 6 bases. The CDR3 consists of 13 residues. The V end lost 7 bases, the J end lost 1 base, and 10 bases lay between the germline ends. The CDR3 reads CASIRGGNTEAFF. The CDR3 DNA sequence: TGTGCCAGCATCCGAGGGGGGAACACTGAAGCTTTCTTT.

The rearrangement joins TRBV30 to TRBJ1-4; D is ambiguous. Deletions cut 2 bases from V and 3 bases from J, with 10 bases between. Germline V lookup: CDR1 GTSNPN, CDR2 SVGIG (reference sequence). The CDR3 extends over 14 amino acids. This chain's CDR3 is CAWSRSSSNEKLFF. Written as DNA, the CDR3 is TGTGCCTGGAGTAGGAGTTCCTCTAATGAAAAACTGTTTTTT.

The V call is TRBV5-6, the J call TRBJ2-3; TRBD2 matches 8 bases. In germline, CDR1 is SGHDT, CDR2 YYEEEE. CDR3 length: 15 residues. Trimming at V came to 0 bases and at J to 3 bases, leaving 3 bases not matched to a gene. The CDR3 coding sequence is TGTGCCAGCAGCTTGGTTGCGGGAGGAACAGATACGCAGTATTTT. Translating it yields CASSLVAGGTDTQYF.

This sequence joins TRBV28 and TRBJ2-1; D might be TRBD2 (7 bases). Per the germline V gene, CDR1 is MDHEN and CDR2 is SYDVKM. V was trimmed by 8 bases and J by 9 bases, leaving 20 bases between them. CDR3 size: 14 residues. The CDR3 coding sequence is TGTGCCAGCCAGGTTGAGGGGGGGGGAAGTGAGCAGTTCTTC. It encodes CASQVEGGGSEQFF.

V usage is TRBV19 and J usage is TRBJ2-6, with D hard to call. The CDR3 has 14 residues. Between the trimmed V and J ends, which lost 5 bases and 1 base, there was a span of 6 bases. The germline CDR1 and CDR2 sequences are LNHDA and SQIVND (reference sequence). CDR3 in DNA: TGTGCCAGTAGTGGAGAGTCTGGGGCCAACGTCCTGACTTTC. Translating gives CASSGESGANVLTF.

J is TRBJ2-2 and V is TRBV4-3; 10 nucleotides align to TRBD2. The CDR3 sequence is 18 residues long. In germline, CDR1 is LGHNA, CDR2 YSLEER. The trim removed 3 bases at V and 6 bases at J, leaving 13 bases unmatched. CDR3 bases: TGCGCCAGCAGCCAGAGGGTCAGCGGGAGGGGTTTTGCCGGGGAGCTGTTTTTT. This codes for CASSQRVSGRGFAGELFF.